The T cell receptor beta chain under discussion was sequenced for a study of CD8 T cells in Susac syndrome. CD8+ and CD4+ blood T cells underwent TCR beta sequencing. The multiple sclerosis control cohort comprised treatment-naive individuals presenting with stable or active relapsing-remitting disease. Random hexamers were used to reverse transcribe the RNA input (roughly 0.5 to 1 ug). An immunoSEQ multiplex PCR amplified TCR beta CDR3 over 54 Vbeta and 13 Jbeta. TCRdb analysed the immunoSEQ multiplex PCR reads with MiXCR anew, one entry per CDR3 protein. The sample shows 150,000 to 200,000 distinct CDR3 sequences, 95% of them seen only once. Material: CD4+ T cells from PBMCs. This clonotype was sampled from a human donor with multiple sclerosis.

CDR3 sequence reads: CASSQDPWGEQFF. In DNA, the CDR3 is TGCGCCAGCAGCCAAGACCCATGGGGTGAGCAGTTCTTC. The chain couples TRBV4-3 to TRBJ2-1; D not resolved. Deletions cut 0 bases from V and 9 bases from J, with 9 bases between. Germline CDR1 LGHNA, CDR2 YSLEER. The CDR3 length is 13 residues.